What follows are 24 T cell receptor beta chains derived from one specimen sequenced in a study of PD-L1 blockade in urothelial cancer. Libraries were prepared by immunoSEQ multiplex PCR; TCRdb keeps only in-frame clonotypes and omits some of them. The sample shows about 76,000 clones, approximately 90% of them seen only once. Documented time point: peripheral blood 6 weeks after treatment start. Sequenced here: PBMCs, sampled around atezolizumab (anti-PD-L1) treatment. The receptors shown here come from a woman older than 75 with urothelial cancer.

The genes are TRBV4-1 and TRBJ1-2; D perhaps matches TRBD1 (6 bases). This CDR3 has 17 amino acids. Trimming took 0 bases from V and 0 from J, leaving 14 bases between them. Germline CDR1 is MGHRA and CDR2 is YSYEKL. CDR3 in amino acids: CASSQDLGAPSNYGYTF. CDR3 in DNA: TGCGCCAGCAGCCAAGATCTGGGGGCGCCGTCTAACTATGGCTACACCTTC.

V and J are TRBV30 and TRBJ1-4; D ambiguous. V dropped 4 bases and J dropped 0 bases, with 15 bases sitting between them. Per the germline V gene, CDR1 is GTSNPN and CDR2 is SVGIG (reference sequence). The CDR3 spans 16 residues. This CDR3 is CAWTGDRFATNEKLFF. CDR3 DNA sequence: TGTGCCTGGACCGGGGATAGATTTGCAACTAATGAAAAACTGTTTTTT. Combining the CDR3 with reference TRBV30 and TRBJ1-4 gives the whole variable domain SQTIHQWPATLVQPVGSPLSLECTVEGTSNPNLYWYRQAAGRGLQLLFYSVGIGQISSEVPQNLSASRPQDRQFILSSKKLLLSDSGFYLCAWTGDRFATNEKLFFGSGTQLSVL.

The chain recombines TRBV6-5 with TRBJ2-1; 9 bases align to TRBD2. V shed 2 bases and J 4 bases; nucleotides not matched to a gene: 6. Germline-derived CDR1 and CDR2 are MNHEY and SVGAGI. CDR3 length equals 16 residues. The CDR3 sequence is CASSYRTSGYYNEQFF. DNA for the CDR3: TGTGCCAGCAGTTACCGTACTAGCGGGTATTACAATGAGCAGTTCTTC.

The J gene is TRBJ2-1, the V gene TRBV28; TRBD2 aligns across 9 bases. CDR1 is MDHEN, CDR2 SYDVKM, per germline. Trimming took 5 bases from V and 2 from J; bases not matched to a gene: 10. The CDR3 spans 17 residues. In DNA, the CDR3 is TGTGCCAGCAGTACGATCGCGACTAGCGGTACCTACAATGAGCAGTTCTTC. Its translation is CASSTIATSGTYNEQFF. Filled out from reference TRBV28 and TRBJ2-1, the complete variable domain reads DVKVTQSSRYLVKRTGEKVFLECVQDMDHENMFWYRQDPGLGLRLIYFSYDVKMKEKGDIPEGYSVSREKKERFSLILESASTNQTSMYLCASSTIATSGTYNEQFFGPGTRLTVL.

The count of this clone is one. CDR3 DNA: TGTGCCAGCAGCGTAGCGGGAGGTTTCCCCAATGAGCAGTTCTTC. This encodes CASSVAGGFPNEQFF. The chain couples TRBV9 to TRBJ2-1; 7 bases fit TRBD2. J was trimmed by 6 bases and V by 0 bases; bases with no gene match: 6. This CDR3 contains 15 residues. The V gene's germline CDR1 is SGDLS and CDR2 YYNGEE.

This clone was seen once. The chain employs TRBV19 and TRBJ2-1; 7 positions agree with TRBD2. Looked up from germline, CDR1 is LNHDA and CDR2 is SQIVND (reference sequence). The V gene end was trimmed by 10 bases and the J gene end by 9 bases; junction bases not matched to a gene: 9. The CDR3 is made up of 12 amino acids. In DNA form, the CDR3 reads TGTGCCACAGGGACTACCGGCTTTGAGCAGTTCTTC. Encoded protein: CATGTTGFEQFF.

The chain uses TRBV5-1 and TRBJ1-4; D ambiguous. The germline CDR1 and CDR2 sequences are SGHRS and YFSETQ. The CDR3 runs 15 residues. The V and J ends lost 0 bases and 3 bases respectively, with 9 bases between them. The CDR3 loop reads CASSLGQKSNEKLFF. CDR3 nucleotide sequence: TGCGCCAGCAGCTTGGGGCAAAAGTCTAATGAAAAACTGTTTTTT.

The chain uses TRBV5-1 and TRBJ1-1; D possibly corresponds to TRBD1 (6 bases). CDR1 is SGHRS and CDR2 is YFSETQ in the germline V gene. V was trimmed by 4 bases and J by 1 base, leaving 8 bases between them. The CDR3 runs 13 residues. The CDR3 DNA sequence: TGCGCCAGCAGCGCCAGGGGGAACACTGAAGCTTTCTTT. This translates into CASSARGNTEAFF.

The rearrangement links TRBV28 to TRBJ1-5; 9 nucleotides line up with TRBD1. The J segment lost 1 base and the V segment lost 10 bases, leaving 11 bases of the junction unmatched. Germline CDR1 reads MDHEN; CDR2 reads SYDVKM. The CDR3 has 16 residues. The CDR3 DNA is TGTGCCACCTTAGACAGGGGGGCGTGGAGCAATCAGCCCCAGCATTTT. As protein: CATLDRGAWSNQPQHF.

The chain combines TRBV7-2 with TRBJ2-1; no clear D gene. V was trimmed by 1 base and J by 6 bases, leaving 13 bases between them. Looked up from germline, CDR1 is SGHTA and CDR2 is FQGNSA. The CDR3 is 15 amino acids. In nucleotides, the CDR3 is TGTGCCAGCAGCTTAGTAGATCGAACCACCAATGAGCAGTTCTTC. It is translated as CASSLVDRTTNEQFF.

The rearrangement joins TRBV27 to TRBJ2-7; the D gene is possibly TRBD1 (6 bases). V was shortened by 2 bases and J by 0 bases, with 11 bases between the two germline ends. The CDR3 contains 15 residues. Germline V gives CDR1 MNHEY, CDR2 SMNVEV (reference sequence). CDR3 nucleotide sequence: TGTGCCAGCAGTTTAAGGGCGGACAGCTCCTACGAGCAGTACTTC. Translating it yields CASSLRADSSYEQYF.

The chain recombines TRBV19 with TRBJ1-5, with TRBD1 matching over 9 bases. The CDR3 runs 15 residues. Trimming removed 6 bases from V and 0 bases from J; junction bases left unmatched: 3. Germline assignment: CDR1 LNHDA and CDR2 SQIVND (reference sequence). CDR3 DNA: TGTGCCAGTAGCCGGGACAGGGCTAGCAATCAGCCCCAGCATTTT. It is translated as CASSRDRASNQPQHF.

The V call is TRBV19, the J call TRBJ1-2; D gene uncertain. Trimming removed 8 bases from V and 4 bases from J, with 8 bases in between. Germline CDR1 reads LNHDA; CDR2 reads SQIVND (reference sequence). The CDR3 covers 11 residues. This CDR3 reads CASGLPYGYTF. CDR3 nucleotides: TGTGCCAGTGGACTTCCCTATGGCTACACCTTC.

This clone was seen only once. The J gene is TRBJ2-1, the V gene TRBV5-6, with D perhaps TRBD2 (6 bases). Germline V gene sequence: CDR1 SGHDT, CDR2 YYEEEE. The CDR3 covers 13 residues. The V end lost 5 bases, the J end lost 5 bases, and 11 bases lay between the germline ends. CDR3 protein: CASSARGNNEQFF. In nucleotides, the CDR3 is TGTGCCAGCAGTGCCCGGGGGAACAATGAGCAGTTCTTC.

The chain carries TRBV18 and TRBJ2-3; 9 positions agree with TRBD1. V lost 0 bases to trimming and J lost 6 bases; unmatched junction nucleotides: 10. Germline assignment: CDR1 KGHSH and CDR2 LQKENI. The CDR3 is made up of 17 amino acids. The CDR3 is CASSPPDRGSRRDTQYF. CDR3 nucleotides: TGTGCCAGCTCACCACCGGACAGGGGATCCCGTAGGGATACGCAGTATTTT.

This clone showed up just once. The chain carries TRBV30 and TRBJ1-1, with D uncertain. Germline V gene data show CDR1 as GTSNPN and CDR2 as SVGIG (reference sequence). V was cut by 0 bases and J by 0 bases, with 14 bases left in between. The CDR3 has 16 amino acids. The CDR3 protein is CAWSVLQNVMNTEAFF. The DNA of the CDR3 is TGTGCCTGGAGTGTACTCCAAAACGTGATGAACACTGAAGCTTTCTTT.

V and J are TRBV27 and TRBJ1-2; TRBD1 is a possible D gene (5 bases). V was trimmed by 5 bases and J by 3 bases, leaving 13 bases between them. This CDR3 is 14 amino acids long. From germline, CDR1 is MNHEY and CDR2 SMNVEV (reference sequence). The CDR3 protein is CASSVQGGDYGYTF. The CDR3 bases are TGTGCCAGCAGTGTCCAGGGAGGGGACTATGGCTACACCTTC.

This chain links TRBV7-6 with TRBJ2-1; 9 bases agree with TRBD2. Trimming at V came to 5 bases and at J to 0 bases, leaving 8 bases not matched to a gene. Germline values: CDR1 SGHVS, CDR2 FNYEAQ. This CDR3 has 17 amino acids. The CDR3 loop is CASSPGTSISSYNEQFF. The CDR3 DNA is TGTGCCAGCAGCCCCGGGACTAGCATCAGCTCCTACAATGAGCAGTTCTTC.

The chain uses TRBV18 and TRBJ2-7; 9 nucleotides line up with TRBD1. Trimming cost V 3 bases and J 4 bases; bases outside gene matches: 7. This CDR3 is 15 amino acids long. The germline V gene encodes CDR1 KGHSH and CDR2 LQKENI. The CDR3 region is CASSPGQGVVYEQYF. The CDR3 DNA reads TGTGCCAGCTCACCGGGACAGGGAGTCGTGTACGAGCAGTACTTC.

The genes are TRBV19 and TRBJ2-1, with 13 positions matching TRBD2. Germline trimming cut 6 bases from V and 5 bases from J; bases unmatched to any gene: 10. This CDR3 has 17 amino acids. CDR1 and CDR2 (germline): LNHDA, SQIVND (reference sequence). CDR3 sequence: CASRTRGLAGSDNEQFF. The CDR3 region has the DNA TGTGCCAGTAGAACAAGGGGACTAGCGGGAAGCGACAATGAGCAGTTCTTC. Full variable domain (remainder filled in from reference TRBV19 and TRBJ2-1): DGGITQSPKYLFRKEGQNVTLSCEQNLNHDAMYWYRQDPGQGLRLIYYSQIVNDFQKGDIAEGYSVSREKKESFPLTVTSAQKNPTAFYLCASRTRGLAGSDNEQFFGPGTRLTVL.

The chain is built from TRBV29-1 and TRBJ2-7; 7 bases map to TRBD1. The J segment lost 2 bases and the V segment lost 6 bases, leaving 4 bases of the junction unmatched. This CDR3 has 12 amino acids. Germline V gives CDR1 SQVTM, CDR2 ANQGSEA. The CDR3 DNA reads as TGCAGCGTCGGACAGGAACCCTACGAGCAGTACTTC. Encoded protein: CSVGQEPYEQYF.

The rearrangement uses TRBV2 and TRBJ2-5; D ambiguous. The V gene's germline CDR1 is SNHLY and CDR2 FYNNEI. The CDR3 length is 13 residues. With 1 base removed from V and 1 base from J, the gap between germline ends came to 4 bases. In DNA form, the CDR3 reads TGTGCCAGCAGTGAAGGCAGCCAAGAGACCCAGTACTTC. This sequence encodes CASSEGSQETQYF.

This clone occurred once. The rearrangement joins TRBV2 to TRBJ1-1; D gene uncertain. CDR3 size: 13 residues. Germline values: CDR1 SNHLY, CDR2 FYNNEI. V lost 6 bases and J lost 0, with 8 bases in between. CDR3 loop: CASRVGLNTEAFF. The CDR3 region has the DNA TGTGCCAGCAGGGTCGGTTTGAACACTGAAGCTTTCTTT.

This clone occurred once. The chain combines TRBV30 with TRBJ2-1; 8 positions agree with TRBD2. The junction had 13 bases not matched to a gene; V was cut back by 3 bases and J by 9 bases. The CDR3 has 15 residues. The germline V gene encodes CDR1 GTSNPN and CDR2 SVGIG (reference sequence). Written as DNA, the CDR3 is TGTGCCTGGAGCCCCTCGGGACTAGTGAAGGGTGAGCAGTTCTTC. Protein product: CAWSPSGLVKGEQFF.